The present T cell receptor beta chain was sequenced within a study of blood T cell repertoires in COVID-19. TCRdb's table, derived via immunoSEQ multiplex PCR, lists solely in-frame clones and lacks some. The data contain over 200,000 clones, roughly 87% of them singletons. V was cut by 3 bases and J by 9 bases, with 15 bases left in between. The CDR3 totals 14 residues. Germline loops: CDR1 LNHDA, CDR2 SQIVND (reference sequence). The sample taken for sequencing was PBMCs or T cells enriched from blood (not recorded which). The sequence came from a man aged 25 to 40 who had recovered from COVID-19. This rearrangement joins TRBV19 to TRBJ2-1; D is possibly TRBD1 (6 bases). CDR3 bases: TGTGCCAGTAGTATGCTCACAGGGTTGGCTGAGCAGTTCTTC. Translation gives CASSMLTGLAEQFF.